The T cell receptor beta chain described here comes from a study of CD8 T cells in Susac syndrome. Random-hexamer reverse transcription was applied to roughly 0.5 to 1 ug RNA. TCRdb analysed the immunoSEQ multiplex PCR reads with MiXCR anew, one entry per CDR3 protein. The table includes 150,000 to 200,000 distinct CDR3 sequences, around 94% detected once. Trimming at V came to 7 bases and at J to 8 bases, leaving 10 bases not matched to a gene. This CDR3 spans 14 amino acids. The clonotype originates from a human donor in good health. The gene calls are TRBV12-3 or TRBV12-4 and TRBJ2-1, with 8 positions matching TRBD2. The source material was CD4+ T cells from PBMCs. This chain's CDR3 is CASTPTGGVDEQFF. For the CDR3, the DNA is TGTGCCAGCACTCCTACGGGGGGGGTCGATGAGCAGTTCTTC.